These 20 T cell receptor beta chains share one sample of origin, sequenced in a study of T cell repertoires in cytomegalovirus infection. Each CDR3 protein is one row after TCRdb ran MiXCR on the reads. Among roughly 230,000 distinct CDR3 sequences listed, about 15% were seen once. The specimen was CD8+ T cells from PBMCs. The receptors shown here come from a human donor in good health (CMV status not recorded). Some clones in this sample may be carry-over from other donors' samples.

This clonotype was recorded a few times. This chain connects TRBV20-1 to TRBJ1-2; D gene uncertain. The CDR3 sequence is 14 residues long. Germline V CDR1 and CDR2: DFQATT, SNEGSKA (reference sequence). Deletions cut 0 bases from V and 8 bases from J, with 16 bases between. The CDR3 reads CSARDSGDGTGYTF. The CDR3 DNA reads as TGCAGTGCTAGAGATTCAGGAGATGGCACGGGCTACACCTTC.

This clonotype was counted between two and nine times. The rearrangement joins TRBV12-3 or TRBV12-4 to TRBJ1-2; 7 bases are a match to TRBD1. V shed 6 bases, J shed 1 base, and the junction held 14 bases outside the gene matches. The CDR3 length is 17 residues. CDR3 sequence (DNA): TGTGCCAGCAGCCCTACCGTACAGGGGCAGTTTAACTATGGCTACACCTTC. This encodes CASSPTVQGQFNYGYTF.

This clonotype was detected ten times or more. This chain uses TRBV7-6 with TRBJ2-5; possibly TRBD1 for D (7 bases). Trimming removed 4 bases from V and 2 bases from J, with 11 bases in between. The length of the CDR3 is 14 residues. Germline V gene lookup returns CDR1 SGHVS and CDR2 FNYEAQ. CDR3 in DNA: TGTGCCAGCAGCTACGGGGGACAGCAAGAGACCCAGTACTTC. Translation: CASSYGGQQETQYF.

V gene TRBV28 combines with J gene TRBJ2-7; no firm D call. The CDR3 has 14 amino acids. Germline assignment: CDR1 MDHEN and CDR2 SYDVKM. V lost 1 base to trimming and J lost 3 bases, with 10 bases between them. CDR3 residues: CASSLLFDIYEQYF. The CDR3 DNA reads TGTGCCAGCAGTTTATTATTCGATATCTACGAGCAGTACTTC.

The gene calls are TRBV20-1 and TRBJ2-7; 12 positions agree with TRBD2. CDR1 DFQATT and CDR2 SNEGSKA come from the germline V gene (reference sequence). V dropped 5 bases and J dropped 2; count of bases not matched to a gene: 10. This CDR3 is 16 amino acids long. As DNA, the CDR3 is TGCAGTGCTCTATCCGGACTAGCGGGGATAACCTACGAGCAGTACTTC. It specifies CSALSGLAGITYEQYF.

The CDR3 loop is CASSYLDRDYSNQPQHF. The DNA of the CDR3 is TGTGCCAGCAGTTACCTAGATAGGGACTATAGCAATCAGCCCCAGCATTTT. V is TRBV6-5 and J is TRBJ1-5, with D perhaps TRBD1 (5 bases). Germline CDR1 reads MNHEY; CDR2 reads SVGAGI. The CDR3 extends over 17 amino acids. Between the trimmed V and J ends, which lost 2 bases and 0 bases, there was a span of 14 bases.

This clonotype was detected ten times or more. The rearrangement uses TRBV6-1 and TRBJ2-7; 7 nucleotides match TRBD2. CDR3 length equals 14 residues. CDR1 is MNHNS, CDR2 SASEGT, per germline. V shed 3 bases and J 4 bases; nucleotides not matched to a gene: 6. CDR3 bases: TGTGCCAGCAGTGACCGGGGGGTTCCTTACGAGCAGTACTTC. Its protein is CASSDRGVPYEQYF.

V gene TRBV12-3 or TRBV12-4 combines with J gene TRBJ2-3; D is unresolved. The CDR3 sequence is 13 residues long. V lost 6 bases, J lost 2 bases, and 9 bases lay in between. The CDR3 spells CASSPGNTDTQYF. CDR3 coding DNA: TGTGCCAGCAGCCCCGGCAACACAGATACGCAGTATTTT.

This clonotype was detected only a few times. V is TRBV28 and J is TRBJ2-3, with D possibly TRBD2 on 6 matching bases. The CDR3 covers 12 residues. Germline CDR1 MDHEN, CDR2 SYDVKM. With 8 bases removed from V and 5 bases from J, the gap between germline ends came to 11 bases. Written as DNA, the CDR3 is TGTGCCAGCCGCACGGGGGTAGATACGCAGTATTTT. Encoded protein: CASRTGVDTQYF.

This clonotype has only a few counts. The V call is TRBV4-1, the J call TRBJ1-6, with TRBD1 matching 8 bases. Germline values: CDR1 MGHRA, CDR2 YSYEKL. Trimming removed 0 bases from V and 3 bases from J; junction bases left unmatched: 7. The CDR3 length is 18 residues. Here the CDR3 DNA reads TGCGCCAGCAGCCAAGAGGCTATTACAGGGGGCTATAATTCACCCCTCCACTTT. This translates into CASSQEAITGGYNSPLHF.

This clonotype was seen many times. CDR3 in amino acids: CASSLWAVGNTIYF. The CDR3, as DNA: TGTGCCAGCAGTTTATGGGCGGTTGGAAACACCATATATTTT. The J gene is TRBJ1-3, the V gene TRBV28; D gene ambiguous. CDR3 length equals 14 residues. V was clipped by 0 bases and J by 3 bases, with 6 bases between them. The germline V gene encodes CDR1 MDHEN and CDR2 SYDVKM.

This clonotype has a single count. CDR3 sequence reads: CASRSSGGLGEQYF. The CDR3 nucleotides read TGTGCCAGCAGGTCCTCAGGGGGACTGGGCGAGCAGTACTTC. The rearrangement joins TRBV27 to TRBJ2-7; D may be TRBD1 (7 bases). This CDR3 region has 14 residues. The germline gives CDR1 MNHEY, CDR2 SMNVEV (reference sequence). Trimming took off 6 bases at V and 6 bases at J, with 18 bases between the two ends.

This clonotype has a count of ten or more. This chain uses TRBV11-1 with TRBJ2-1, with D possibly TRBD1 on 5 matching bases. The germline V and J ends were trimmed by 5 bases and 8 bases, with 16 bases remaining between them. Germline loops: CDR1 SGHAT, CDR2 FQDESV (reference sequence). This CDR3 is built from 14 residues. The DNA for the CDR3 is TGTGCCAGCAGCCCCTCGACAGTTACCCATGAGCAGTTCTTC. Amino acids: CASSPSTVTHEQFF.

The chain joins TRBV11-2 to TRBJ2-2; TRBD1 agrees at 12 bases. Germline V lookup: CDR1 SGHAT, CDR2 FQNNGV. J gave up 7 bases and V 5 bases, and 5 bases lay outside the gene matches. The CDR3 length is 15 residues. Here the CDR3 DNA reads TGTGCCAGCAGCCCCCGGGACAGGGGGCTCGGGGAGCTGTTTTTT. Translated, it gives CASSPRDRGLGELFF.

This clonotype was seen only a few times. The chain employs TRBV2 and TRBJ1-1; no definite D call. From germline, CDR1 is SNHLY and CDR2 FYNNEI. The CDR3 spans 15 residues. The germline V and J ends were trimmed by 1 base and 1 base, with 10 bases remaining between them. In nucleotides, the CDR3 is TGTGCCAGCAGTGAAGAGGACGAGAGGAACACTGAAGCTTTCTTT. Its translation is CASSEEDERNTEAFF. The entire variable domain, with the rest obtained from reference TRBV2 and TRBJ1-1, is as follows: EPEVTQTPSHQVTQMGQEVILRCVPISNHLYFYWYRQILGQKVEFLVSFYNNEISEKSEIFDDQFSVERPDGSNFTLKIRSTKLEDSAMYFCASSEEDERNTEAFFGQGTRLTVV.

V is TRBV7-9 and J is TRBJ2-3; D gene uncertain. V lost 6 bases and J 0 bases, leaving 10 bases between the germline ends. The germline V gene has CDR1 SEHNR and CDR2 FQNEAQ (reference sequence). The CDR3 runs to 14 residues. DNA of the CDR3: TGTGCCAGCAGAGACGGCGGTAGCACAGATACGCAGTATTTT. Amino acids: CASRDGGSTDTQYF.

This clonotype has at least ten counts. The rearrangement joins TRBV7-6 to TRBJ2-5; 8 nucleotides align to TRBD1. This CDR3 spans 17 amino acids. V lost 2 bases and J lost 5; bases outside the gene matches: 13. CDR1 is SGHVS, CDR2 FNYEAQ, per germline. Here the CDR3 DNA reads TGTGCCAGCAGCTTACCCAAACAGGGACAGGATACGGAGACCCAGTACTTC. This gives the protein CASSLPKQGQDTETQYF.

This clonotype was counted only a few times. The chain is built from TRBV29-1 and TRBJ2-7, with D possibly TRBD1 on 7 matching bases. CDR1 SQVTM and CDR2 ANQGSEA come from the germline V gene. V shed 3 bases and J shed 3 bases, with 12 bases lying between them. CDR3 length equals 13 residues. DNA of the CDR3: TGCAGCGTTGAGGGCGGGACAGACTACGAGCAGTACTTC. Residues: CSVEGGTDYEQYF.

This clonotype has at least ten counts. This rearrangement joins TRBV7-9 to TRBJ2-5; TRBD1 aligns across 7 bases. This CDR3 spans 15 amino acids. Looked up from germline, CDR1 is SEHNR and CDR2 is FQNEAQ (reference sequence). The trim removed 7 bases at V and 2 bases at J, leaving 10 bases unmatched. CDR3 sequence reads: CASTESDREQETQYF. In DNA form, the CDR3 reads TGTGCCAGCACCGAAAGCGACAGGGAACAAGAGACCCAGTACTTC.

At least ten counts were recorded for this clonotype. The rearrangement links TRBV7-9 to TRBJ1-1, with unresolved D. Trimming stripped 1 base from V and 7 bases from J, with 13 bases between. Germline CDR1 is SEHNR and CDR2 is FQNEAQ (reference sequence). The CDR3 has 14 residues. CDR3 sequence: CASSLVGGSVEAFF. The CDR3 DNA sequence: TGTGCCAGCAGCTTAGTTGGAGGGTCGGTTGAAGCTTTCTTT.